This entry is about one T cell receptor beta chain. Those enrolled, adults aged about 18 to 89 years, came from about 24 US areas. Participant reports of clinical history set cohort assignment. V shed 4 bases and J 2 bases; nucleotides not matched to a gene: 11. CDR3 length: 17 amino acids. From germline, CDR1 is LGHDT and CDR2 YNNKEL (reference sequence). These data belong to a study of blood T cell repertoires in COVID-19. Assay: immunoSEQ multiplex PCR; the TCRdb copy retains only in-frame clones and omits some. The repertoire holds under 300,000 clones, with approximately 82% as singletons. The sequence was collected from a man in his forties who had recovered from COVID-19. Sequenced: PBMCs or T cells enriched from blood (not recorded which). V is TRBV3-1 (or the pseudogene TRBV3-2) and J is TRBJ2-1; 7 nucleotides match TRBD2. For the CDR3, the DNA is TGTGCCAGCAGCCGGAGACGCGGGAGCATCGCCTACAATGAGCAGTTCTTC. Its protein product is CASSRRRGSIAYNEQFF.